The 15 T cell receptor beta chains below come from one sample, sequenced in a study of beta chain features in type 1 diabetes. The study reverse transcribed the entire isolated RNA, so it sequenced expressed TCRB transcripts. Generated by immunoSEQ multiplex PCR, the TCRdb table keeps only in-frame clones and is missing some. Among hundreds of thousands of clones listed, about 30% were seen once. Sequenced sample: naive CD4+ T cells from blood. The receptors originated from a man between 18 and 29 years old in good health.

This chain uses TRBV4-1 with TRBJ2-7; TRBD2 matches 9 bases. CDR3 length: 14 residues. The V segment lost 4 bases and the J segment 7 bases; nucleotides outside the gene matches: 8. The V gene's germline CDR1 is MGHRA and CDR2 YSYEKL. CDR3 residues: CASSRDSGRREQYF. In nucleotides, the CDR3 is TGCGCCAGCAGCCGAGATAGCGGGAGAAGAGAGCAGTACTTC.

This clone was detected only once. This rearrangement joins TRBV19 to TRBJ1-1; 9 bases fit TRBD1. The CDR3 is 12 amino acids. Unmatched junction bases numbered 3, after V lost 7 bases and J lost 6 bases. Germline values: CDR1 LNHDA, CDR2 SQIVND (reference sequence). CDR3 DNA sequence: TGTGCCAGTACCCGGGACAGGGCTGAAGCTTTCTTT. This gives the protein CASTRDRAEAFF.

The chain recombines TRBV30 with TRBJ1-5; 7 bases line up with TRBD1. V dropped 1 base and J dropped 5; count of bases not matched to a gene: 2. Germline V lookup: CDR1 GTSNPN, CDR2 SVGIG (reference sequence). The CDR3 extends over 13 amino acids. CDR3 sequence (DNA): TGTGCCTGGAGTGCTGACAGGGATCAGCCCCAGCATTTT. Residues: CAWSADRDQPQHF.

This clone was counted a single time. The chain is built from TRBV18 and TRBJ2-5, with 10 bases fitting TRBD1. CDR1 and CDR2 from the germline V gene are KGHSH and LQKENI. Trimming cost V 3 bases and J 4 bases; bases outside gene matches: 8. The CDR3 contains 16 residues. CDR3 nucleotides: TGTGCCAGCTCACCTACAGACAGGGGGCAGCGAGAGACCCAGTACTTC. It codes for CASSPTDRGQRETQYF.

This clone was observed a few times. Other DNA sequences in this sample translate to the same CDR3. The V gene is TRBV29-1, the J gene TRBJ1-2; 7 positions match TRBD1. Germline V gene sequence: CDR1 SQVTM, CDR2 ANQGSEA. The CDR3 has 13 residues. V lost 4 bases and J lost 4; bases outside the gene matches: 6. The CDR3 region has the DNA TGCAGCGTTGGGACAGGTGGAAGCTATGGCTACACCTTC. Protein: CSVGTGGSYGYTF.

The V gene is TRBV28, the J gene TRBJ2-3, with 8 positions matching TRBD2. The CDR3 spans 15 residues. The V gene end was trimmed by 3 bases and the J gene end by 1 base; junction bases not matched to a gene: 3. Germline CDR1 MDHEN, CDR2 SYDVKM. The CDR3, as DNA: TGTGCCAGCAGTTTCAGCGGGAGCCGCACAGATACGCAGTATTTT. It yields the protein CASSFSGSRTDTQYF. The full variable domain, in which reference TRBV28 and TRBJ2-3 provide the parts outside the CDR3, is DVKVTQSSRYLVKRTGEKVFLECVQDMDHENMFWYRQDPGLGLRLIYFSYDVKMKEKGDIPEGYSVSREKKERFSLILESASTNQTSMYLCASSFSGSRTDTQYFGPGTRLTVL.

Only a few counts were recorded for this clone. The V call is TRBV21-1, the J call TRBJ2-1; no DNA check was done on the table's D call, TRBD2. TRBV21-1 is noted as a pseudogene. There are 14 residues in the CDR3. This CDR3 is CASSMDAGYNEQFF. In nucleotides, the CDR3 is TGTGCCAGCAGCATGGATGCGGGATACAATGAGCAGTTCTTC.

This chain uses TRBV28 with TRBJ2-3; 9 bases map to TRBD1. J lost 4 bases, V lost 6 bases, and 5 bases had no gene match. This CDR3 comprises 14 residues. Looked up from germline, CDR1 is MDHEN and CDR2 is SYDVKM. The CDR3 DNA follows: TGTGCCAGCAGCCTACAGGGGGCCTCAGATACGCAGTATTTT. Translated: CASSLQGASDTQYF. The full variable domain, its missing parts supplied by reference TRBV28 and TRBJ2-3, is DVKVTQSSRYLVKRTGEKVFLECVQDMDHENMFWYRQDPGLGLRLIYFSYDVKMKEKGDIPEGYSVSREKKERFSLILESASTNQTSMYLCASSLQGASDTQYFGPGTRLTVL.

The sample holds a few counts of this clone. Other DNA sequences in the same sample also yield this CDR3. The chain links TRBV18 to TRBJ2-3; D is possibly TRBD1 or TRBD2 (5 bases each). The V gene lost 0 bases and the J gene lost 4 bases, with 5 bases spanning the gap. This CDR3 contains 13 residues. Germline CDR1 is KGHSH and CDR2 is LQKENI. The CDR3 DNA reads TGTGCCAGCTCACCACCGGGGGCAGATACGCAGTATTTT. Its protein is CASSPPGADTQYF.

This rearrangement joins TRBV9 to TRBJ1-1; D remains ambiguous. CDR3 length: 13 residues. Germline-derived CDR1 and CDR2 are SGDLS and YYNGEE. Trimming removed 3 bases from V and 1 base from J, with 7 bases in between. CDR3 DNA: TGTGCCAGCAGCGCTACGTGGAACACTGAAGCTTTCTTT. Encoded protein: CASSATWNTEAFF. The variable domain in full, with the rest retrieved from reference TRBV9 and TRBJ1-1, is DSGVTQTPKHLITATGQRVTLRCSPRSGDLSVYWYQQSLDQGLQFLIQYYNGEERAKGNILERFSAQQFPDLHSELNLSSLELGDSALYFCASSATWNTEAFFGQGTRLTVV.

This clone was counted only a few times. This chain uses TRBV28 with TRBJ2-3, with D possibly being TRBD1 (5 bases). This CDR3 has 12 amino acids. V was trimmed by 8 bases and J by 2 bases, leaving 8 bases between them. CDR1 and CDR2 from the germline V gene are MDHEN and SYDVKM. CDR3 in amino acids: CASRQSTDTQYF. The CDR3 DNA reads as TGTGCCAGCCGACAGTCCACAGATACGCAGTATTTT.

This clone was seen only a few times. This chain links TRBV7-6 with TRBJ2-7; D unresolved. In germline, CDR1 is SGHVS, CDR2 FNYEAQ. The V end was cut by 4 bases, the J end by 2 bases, with 12 bases between. The CDR3 sequence is 14 residues long. Here the CDR3 reads CASSSPMDPYEQYF. For the CDR3, the DNA is TGTGCCAGCAGCTCCCCGATGGATCCCTACGAGCAGTACTTC.

V usage is TRBV25-1 and J usage is TRBJ2-1; 8 nucleotides align to TRBD2. This CDR3 spans 16 amino acids. Per the germline V gene, CDR1 is MGHDK and CDR2 is SYGVNS. With V trimmed by 2 bases and J by 8 bases, 11 bases remained unmatched. Here the CDR3 DNA reads TGTGCCAGCAGTGAAGATACGGGAGGGCCTCGGTATGAGCAGTTCTTC. Protein sequence: CASSEDTGGPRYEQFF. The variable domain in full, completed from reference TRBV25-1 and TRBJ2-1, reads EADIYQTPRYLVIGTGKKITLECSQTMGHDKMYWYQQDPGMELHLIHYSYGVNSTEKGDLSSESTVSRIRTEHFPLTLESARPSHTSQYLCASSEDTGGPRYEQFFGPGTRLTVL.

A single count supports this clone. The DNA of the CDR3 is TGTGCCACCAGCAGAGATCCTTCGGCGGGAGTTGGATCGGGCGGGGAGCTGTTTTTT. It is translated as CATSRDPSAGVGSGGELFF. The chain has TRBV15 and TRBJ2-2; 7 nucleotides line up with TRBD2. Germline CDR1 and CDR2: LNHNV and YYDKDF (reference sequence). There are 19 residues in the CDR3. Unmatched junction bases numbered 17, after V lost 0 bases and J lost 7 bases.

This chain links TRBV9 with TRBJ2-5, with TRBD2 matching 8 bases. The V segment lost 0 bases and the J segment 5 bases; nucleotides outside the gene matches: 9. This CDR3 is built from 16 residues. Germline V gene sequence: CDR1 SGDLS, CDR2 YYNGEE. The CDR3 bases are TGTGCCAGCAGCGTAGGAGCGGGAGACCCTAGGGAGACCCAGTACTTC. Its translation: CASSVGAGDPRETQYF.